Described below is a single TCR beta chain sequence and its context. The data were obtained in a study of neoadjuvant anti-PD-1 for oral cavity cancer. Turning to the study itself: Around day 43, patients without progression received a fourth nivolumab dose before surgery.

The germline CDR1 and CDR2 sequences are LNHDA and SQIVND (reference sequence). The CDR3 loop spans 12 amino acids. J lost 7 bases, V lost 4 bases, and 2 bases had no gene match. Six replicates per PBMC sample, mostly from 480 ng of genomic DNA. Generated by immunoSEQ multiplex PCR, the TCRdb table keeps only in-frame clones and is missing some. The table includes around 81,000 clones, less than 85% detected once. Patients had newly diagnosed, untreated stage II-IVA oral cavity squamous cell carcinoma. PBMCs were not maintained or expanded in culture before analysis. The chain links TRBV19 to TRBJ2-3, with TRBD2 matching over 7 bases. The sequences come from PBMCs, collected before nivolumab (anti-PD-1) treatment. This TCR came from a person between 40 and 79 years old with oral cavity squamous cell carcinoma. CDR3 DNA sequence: TGTGCCAGTAGTACCGGGACTAATACGCAGTATTTT. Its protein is CASSTGTNTQYF.